This entry lists 22 T cell receptor beta chains sequenced from one sample in a study of control samples from healthy donors and cancer patients. The table came from immunoSEQ multiplex PCR; TCRdb's copy has only in-frame clones and leaves some out. The sample includes 99,000 or so clones, 83% seen only once; the top ten take less than 15%. The material sequenced was blood. The receptor source for this set is a woman between 45 and 60 years old in good health.

The J gene is TRBJ2-3, the V gene TRBV4-1, with TRBD2 identical over 9 bases. The length of the CDR3 is 18 residues. V lost 3 bases, J lost 2 bases, and 12 bases stayed unmatched. Germline V gene lookup returns CDR1 MGHRA and CDR2 YSYEKL. CDR3 DNA sequence: TGCGCCAGCAGCCAGAGCCGCGAAGCTAGCGGGGCCACAGATACGCAGTATTTT. Protein: CASSQSREASGATDTQYF.

The V gene is TRBV9, the J gene TRBJ2-1; 7 bases match TRBD1. Germline CDR1 is SGDLS and CDR2 is YYNGEE. The CDR3 spans 14 residues. V shed 5 bases, J shed 3 bases, and the junction held 5 bases outside the gene matches. CDR3 sequence reads: CASSRQGNYNEQFF. CDR3 bases: TGTGCCAGCAGTCGACAGGGCAACTACAATGAGCAGTTCTTC.

The chain is built from TRBV28 and TRBJ2-2; 7 positions agree with TRBD1. Germline V CDR1 and CDR2: MDHEN, SYDVKM. The CDR3 has 15 amino acids. Trimming took 6 bases from V and 4 from J; bases not matched to a gene: 8. The CDR3 spells CASRTGQVGTGELFF. DNA for the CDR3: TGTGCCAGCAGGACAGGACAGGTCGGCACCGGGGAGCTGTTTTTT.

The chain is built from TRBV30 and TRBJ2-7; D is possibly TRBD2 (5 bases). Trimming shortened V by 4 bases and J by 5 bases, and 9 bases separated the two germline ends. CDR3 size: 11 residues. Looked up from germline, CDR1 is GTSNPN and CDR2 is SVGIG (reference sequence). The CDR3 reads CAWTSTNEQYF. The CDR3 DNA sequence: TGTGCCTGGACTAGCACCAACGAGCAGTACTTC. The variable domain in full, with the rest retrieved from reference TRBV30 and TRBJ2-7, is SQTIHQWPATLVQPVGSPLSLECTVEGTSNPNLYWYRQAAGRGLQLLFYSVGIGQISSEVPQNLSASRPQDRQFILSSKKLLLSDSGFYLCAWTSTNEQYFGPGTRLTVT.

This clone was detected once. J is TRBJ2-1 and V is TRBV11-3; maybe TRBD2 (6 bases). Trimming took off 0 bases at V and 5 bases at J, with 11 bases between the two ends. The CDR3 is 15 amino acids. Germline CDR1 and CDR2: SGHNT and YENEEA. The CDR3 here is CASSLDGTQDNEQFF. CDR3 sequence (DNA): TGTGCCAGCAGCTTAGATGGGACTCAGGACAATGAGCAGTTCTTC. The variable domain in full, completed from reference TRBV11-3 and TRBJ2-1, reads EAGVVQSPRYKIIEKKQPVAFWCNPISGHNTLYWYLQNLGQGPELLIRYENEEAVDDSQLPKDRFSAERLKGVDSTLKIQPAELGDSAVYLCASSLDGTQDNEQFFGPGTRLTVL.

J is TRBJ1-2 and V is TRBV18, with D unclear. Trimming took off 5 bases at V and 6 bases at J, with 16 bases between the two ends. CDR3 size: 14 residues. Germline lookup yields CDR1 KGHSH and CDR2 LQKENI. The CDR3: CASSKSSLPDGYTF. For the CDR3, the DNA is TGTGCCAGCTCAAAAAGCTCCCTTCCGGATGGCTACACCTTC.

The chain is built from TRBV5-4 and TRBJ2-7, with D maybe TRBD2 (6 bases). V lost 3 bases to trimming and J lost 5 bases, with 15 bases between them. This CDR3 spans 14 amino acids. Germline V gene lookup returns CDR1 SGHNT and CDR2 YYREEE (reference sequence). For the CDR3, the DNA is TGTGCCAGCAGCTCTGGGGGACTGGGACACGAGCAGTACTTC. The encoded protein is CASSSGGLGHEQYF.

The V call is TRBV23-1, the J call TRBJ2-5, with 9 bases that match TRBD1. TRBV23-1 is identified as an open reading frame with a role that is uncertain. The V segment lost 0 bases and the J segment 4 bases; nucleotides outside the gene matches: 12. The CDR3 covers 18 residues. The CDR3 DNA reads as TGCGCCAGCAGTCAATCGGACAGGGGATTCCGTCATAGAGAGACCCAGTACTTC. Protein: CASSQSDRGFRHRETQYF.

V and J are TRBV10-3 and TRBJ2-1, with TRBD2 identical over 14 bases. The CDR3 extends over 15 amino acids. Trimming cost V 6 bases and J 7 bases; bases outside gene matches: 5. Germline assignment: CDR1 ENHRY and CDR2 SYGVKD. The CDR3 loop reads CAIRPGLAGVNEQFF. CDR3 nucleotides: TGTGCCATCAGACCGGGACTAGCGGGAGTTAATGAGCAGTTCTTC.

The chain joins TRBV6-5 to TRBJ2-5; D perhaps matches TRBD2 (6 bases). The germline V gene encodes CDR1 MNHEY and CDR2 SVGAGI. V lost 8 bases, J lost 1 base, and 17 bases lay in between. The CDR3 is 15 amino acids. CDR3 sequence reads: CASSGRDGSQETQYF. The CDR3 DNA is TGTGCCAGCTCTGGGCGGGACGGTTCCCAAGAGACCCAGTACTTC.

A single count supports this clone. The chain employs TRBV6-2 or TRBV6-3 and TRBJ1-1; D not certain. Germline V gene data show CDR1 as MNHEY and CDR2 as SVGEGT. The CDR3 is made up of 14 amino acids. Deletions cut 6 bases from V and 6 bases from J, with 17 bases between. As DNA, the CDR3 is TGTGCCAGCAGCCACGCGCGGGAAGATCCTGAAGCTTTCTTT. Translating gives CASSHAREDPEAFF.

This clone has a handful of counts. The chain uses TRBV2 and TRBJ1-2, with 8 bases matching TRBD1. Trimming cost V 5 bases and J 2 bases; bases outside gene matches: 7. The CDR3 contains 15 residues. From germline, CDR1 is SNHLY and CDR2 FYNNEI. CDR3 sequence: CASSKDRDLNYGYTF. CDR3 bases: TGTGCCAGCAGTAAGGACAGGGATCTAAACTATGGCTACACCTTC.

The sample holds one count of this clone. V and J are TRBV4-3 and TRBJ2-1, with TRBD1 as a possible D gene (6 bases). Germline V gives CDR1 LGHNA, CDR2 YSLEER. The CDR3 is 15 amino acids. The V end lost 4 bases, the J end lost 7 bases, and 17 bases lay between the germline ends. CDR3 sequence (DNA): TGCGCCAGCAGCCGATTTGGACTCACAGGGAATGAGCAGTTCTTC. As protein: CASSRFGLTGNEQFF.

The rearrangement links TRBV19 to TRBJ1-5, with D hard to call. The CDR3 loop spans 13 amino acids. CDR1 LNHDA and CDR2 SQIVND come from the germline V gene (reference sequence). Trimming shortened V by 3 bases and J by 4 bases, and 7 bases separated the two germline ends. This CDR3 is CASSIYENQPQHF. The DNA for the CDR3 is TGTGCCAGTAGTATTTACGAGAATCAGCCCCAGCATTTT.

This chain links TRBV11-2 with TRBJ1-3; 9 bases are a match to TRBD1. With V trimmed by 0 bases and J by 3 bases, 6 bases remained unmatched. The CDR3 runs 17 residues. CDR1 SGHAT and CDR2 FQNNGV come from the germline V gene. The CDR3 nucleotides read TGTGCCAGCAGCTTAGAGCTCAACAGGGGGCTTGGAAACACCATATATTTT. This sequence encodes CASSLELNRGLGNTIYF.

The chain has TRBV6-5 and TRBJ2-2, with D perhaps matching TRBD1 (5 bases). Trimming shortened V by 0 bases and J by 7 bases, and 9 bases separated the two germline ends. CDR3 size: 14 residues. Germline loops: CDR1 MNHEY, CDR2 SVGAGI. DNA of the CDR3: TGTGCCAGCAGTTACTCAGGGGCCGACGGGGAGCTGTTTTTT. Translated: CASSYSGADGELFF.

The chain combines TRBV5-4 with TRBJ2-7, with D hard to call. Trimming removed 0 bases from V and 1 base from J, with 5 bases in between. CDR3 length: 13 residues. Germline CDR1 reads SGHNT; CDR2 reads YYREEE (reference sequence). CDR3 nucleotide sequence: TGTGCCAGCAGCTTGGACCGTTCCTACGAGCAGTACTTC. Translating it yields CASSLDRSYEQYF.

The V and J genes are TRBV3-1 (or the pseudogene TRBV3-2) and TRBJ2-1; no reliable D call. Germline-derived CDR1 and CDR2 are LGHDT and YNNKEL (reference sequence). The V and J ends lost 1 base and 6 bases respectively, with 13 bases between them. The CDR3 contains 15 residues. The CDR3 DNA reads as TGTGCCAGCAGCCAAGGGGCAGGTCTAATCAATGAGCAGTTCTTC. Its translation is CASSQGAGLINEQFF.

The V and J genes are TRBV9 and TRBJ2-7; 8 nucleotides agree with TRBD2. The CDR3 extends over 15 amino acids. With V trimmed by 4 bases and J by 0 bases, 6 bases remained unmatched. The V gene's germline CDR1 is SGDLS and CDR2 YYNGEE. The CDR3 loop is CASSLGTRLSYEQYF. CDR3 nucleotides: TGTGCCAGCAGCCTGGGGACTAGACTCTCCTACGAGCAGTACTTC.

The chain links TRBV7-9 to TRBJ2-7; D remains ambiguous. The V gene's germline CDR1 is SEHNR and CDR2 FQNEAQ (reference sequence). CDR3 size: 12 residues. Trimming stripped 8 bases from V and 3 bases from J, with 11 bases between. CDR3 residues: CASGKGHYEQYF. CDR3 nucleotides: TGTGCCAGCGGAAAGGGCCACTACGAGCAGTACTTC.

The CDR3 nucleotides read TGTGCCAGCAGTTTGGTAGGAGGGTCAAAGCCCCAGCATTTT. Translated, it gives CASSLVGGSKPQHF. The chain couples TRBV28 to TRBJ1-5; unclear D gene. In germline, CDR1 is MDHEN, CDR2 SYDVKM. V dropped 3 bases and J dropped 8 bases, with 14 bases sitting between them. The CDR3 is 14 residues long.

The CDR3, as DNA: TGTGCCAGCAGCTTACTAGCGGGGGCCTCCTACGAGCAGTACTTC. The encoded protein is CASSLLAGASYEQYF. This sequence joins TRBV7-8 and TRBJ2-7; 10 bases are a match to TRBD2. Trimming at V came to 2 bases and at J to 0 bases, leaving 1 base not matched to a gene. Germline loops: CDR1 SGHVS, CDR2 FQNEAQ. This CDR3 region has 15 residues.